The 27 T cell receptor beta chains presented below share a single source sample, sequenced in a study of Tregs in tolerant kidney transplant recipients. This table comes from immunoSEQ multiplex PCR, and its TCRdb copy is limited to in-frame clones, with some not included. The table for this sample gives approximately 52,000 clones. The source material was CD4+ T cells from blood, sampled before the transplant. All receptors come from a human donor who received a combined kidney and bone marrow transplant.

A remark on this clone: The observed sequence ends 3 residues before the CDR3 terminus, with the missing tail filled in from the germline J gene. The chain employs TRBV29-1 and TRBJ2-7, with D hard to call. This CDR3 spans 14 amino acids. Germline CDR1 SQVTM, CDR2 ANQGSEA. The V end was cut by 2 bases, the J end by 3 bases, with 14 bases between. CDR3 DNA (partial): TGCAGCGTTGAATGGAGTGGGCAAAGCTACGAG. It codes for CSVEWSGQSYE. The CDR3 reads in full as CSVEWSGQSYEQYF.

As for this clone: The missing CDR3 end, 3 residues past where the read stops, is filled in from the germline J gene. The chain links TRBV5-1 to TRBJ2-7; 9 bases are shared with TRBD2. CDR1 is SGHRS, CDR2 YFSETQ, per germline. The CDR3 loop spans 15 amino acids. Trimming took 2 bases from V and 4 from J; bases not matched to a gene: 7. The covered CDR3 bases are TGCGCCAGCAGCTTTGGGCGGGAGGGCCCGTACGAG. It codes for CASSFGREGPYE. The full CDR3 protein is CASSFGREGPYEQYF.

As regards this clone: Read sequence stops 3 residues before the CDR3 end, and the germline J gene provides the missing end. The chain links TRBV2 to TRBJ2-2, with 10 positions matching TRBD1. The CDR3 loop spans 15 amino acids. CDR1 and CDR2 from the germline V gene are SNHLY and FYNNEI. The V segment lost 6 bases and the J segment 8 bases; nucleotides outside the gene matches: 9. The CDR3 is CASRPGQGSTGELFF. The part of the CDR3 DNA that was read is TGTGCCAGCAGACCGGGACAGGGGAGTACAGGGGAG.

Points on this clone: The CDR3 end is not reached by the read, which stops 3 residues before it; the germline J gene fills it in. The V call is TRBV7-9, the J call TRBJ2-5, with a weak D call TRBD1 (6 bases). Germline V CDR1 and CDR2: SEHNR, FQNEAQ (reference sequence). Trimming stripped 4 bases from V and 2 bases from J, with 11 bases between. CDR3 size: 14 residues. CDR3 sequence: CASSYRTDQETQYF. The DNA read from the CDR3 is TGTGCCAGCAGCTACAGGACAGATCAAGAGACC. The full variable domain, with the rest looked up from reference TRBV7-9 and TRBJ2-5, is DTGVSQNPRHKITKRGQNVTFRCDPISEHNRLYWYRQTLGQGPEFLTYFQNEAQLEKSRLLSDRFSAERPKGSFSTLEIQRTEQGDSAMYLCASSYRTDQETQYFGPGTRLLVL.

Details on this clone: Read coverage stops 3 residues before the CDR3 terminus; the germline J gene supplies the remainder. The gene calls are TRBV10-1 and TRBJ2-2; D remains ambiguous. The CDR3 consists of 14 residues. Germline CDR1 WNHNN, CDR2 SYGVQD (reference sequence). V shed 0 bases and J shed 7 bases, with 9 bases lying between them. The part of the CDR3 DNA that was read is TGCGCCAGCAGTGAGTCGATACTAAGCGGGGAG. Protein sequence: CASSESILSGE. The CDR3 in full is CASSESILSGELFF.

Remarks on this clone: The read gets to within 3 residues of the CDR3 end, and the germline J gene fills in the rest. This chain joins TRBV19 and TRBJ2-1; D might be TRBD1 (5 bases). This CDR3 is built from 15 residues. Germline lookup yields CDR1 LNHDA and CDR2 SQIVND (reference sequence). The V end lost 0 bases, the J end lost 1 base, and 7 bases lay between the germline ends. The sequenced CDR3 bases are TGTGCCAGTAGTATAGACTCAGGGTCCTACAATGAG. Translating gives CASSIDSGSYNE. In full, the CDR3 reads CASSIDSGSYNEQFF.

A note on this clone: Coverage ceases 3 residues before the CDR3 finishes, and the germline J gene fills in the end. The J gene is TRBJ2-2, the V gene TRBV5-1; TRBD1 agrees at 7 bases. V lost 2 bases and J lost 3; bases outside the gene matches: 4. The V gene's germline CDR1 is SGHRS and CDR2 YFSETQ. This CDR3 comprises 15 residues. This chain's CDR3 is CASSFAGGYTGELFF. CDR3 DNA, as far as it was read: TGCGCCAGCAGCTTTGCAGGGGGTTACACCGGGGAG.

Turning to this clone: The read halts 3 residues ahead of the CDR3 end, with the missing end drawn from the germline J gene. The chain employs TRBV28 and TRBJ2-1, with 11 positions matching TRBD1. Germline V lookup: CDR1 MDHEN, CDR2 SYDVKM. The CDR3 loop spans 16 amino acids. The V and J ends lost 3 bases and 6 bases, in that order; junction bases with no gene match: 7. CDR3 DNA, as far as it was read: TGTGCCAGCAGTTTGGGACTCGGACAGGGGGCCAATGAG. Translated, it gives CASSLGLGQGANE. The full CDR3 is CASSLGLGQGANEQFF.

With respect to this clone: The missing CDR3 end, 3 residues past where the read stops, is filled in from the germline J gene. The genes are TRBV7-9 and TRBJ2-3; 7 bases agree with TRBD2. J was trimmed by 2 bases and V by 1 base; bases with no gene match: 3. This CDR3 has 15 amino acids. CDR1 SEHNR and CDR2 FQNEAQ come from the germline V gene (reference sequence). The CDR3 sequence: CASSLGERDTDTQYF. The CDR3 bases that were read are TGTGCCAGCAGCTTAGGCGAGCGGGACACAGATACG.

This CDR3 reads CASSLDGDTEAFF. The sequenced part of the CDR3 DNA is TGCGCCAGCAGCTTGGACGGGGACACTGAA. The V call is TRBV5-1, the J call TRBJ1-1; D ambiguous. The read halts 3 residues ahead of the CDR3 end, with the missing end drawn from the germline J gene. This CDR3 region has 13 residues. Deletions cut 0 bases from V and 3 bases from J, with 6 bases between. Germline CDR1 and CDR2: SGHRS and YFSETQ.

Remarks on this clone: The read terminates 3 residues before the CDR3 end, so the remaining end is supplied by the germline J gene. V and J are TRBV7-3 and TRBJ2-2, with no clear D. The CDR3 extends over 13 amino acids. Per the germline V gene, CDR1 is SGHTA and CDR2 is FQGTGA. V was shortened by 2 bases and J by 6 bases, with 7 bases between the two germline ends. The CDR3 loop is CASSLPGPGELFF. The CDR3 bases that were read are TGTGCCAGCAGCTTACCCGGTCCCGGGGAG.

Regarding this clone: The read stops 3 residues short of the end of the CDR3; the missing end is completed from the germline J gene. V is TRBV6-1 and J is TRBJ1-2, with D perhaps matching TRBD1 (6 bases). Germline CDR1 and CDR2: MNHNS and SASEGT. The CDR3 sequence is 13 residues long. V lost 0 bases and J 7 bases, leaving 9 bases between the germline ends. The CDR3 sequence: CASSEAGGFGYTF. Partial CDR3 DNA: TGTGCCAGCAGTGAAGCAGGGGGATTTGGC.

As to this clone: From the germline J gene comes the end of the CDR3, since the read stops 3 residues before it. The chain couples TRBV10-3 to TRBJ2-3; 14 bases map to TRBD2. The CDR3 is made up of 15 amino acids. After removal of 7 bases from V and 5 bases from J, the junction contained 5 bases not matched to a gene. Germline CDR1 and CDR2: ENHRY and SYGVKD. CDR3 DNA (partial): TGTGCCATCAATACGGGACTAGCGGGAGTAGATACG. Translated: CAINTGLAGVDT. The whole CDR3 sequence is CAINTGLAGVDTQYF.

Comment on this clone: The CDR3 goes on 3 residues after the read ends, and that part is filled in from the germline J gene. The V and J genes are TRBV2 and TRBJ2-2; 8 bases agree with TRBD2. Trimming removed 5 bases from V and 3 bases from J; junction bases left unmatched: 5. There are 15 residues in the CDR3. CDR1 and CDR2 from the germline V gene are SNHLY and FYNNEI. The CDR3 reads CASSYPAGDTGELFF. Partial CDR3 DNA: TGTGCCAGCAGTTACCCAGCGGGAGACACCGGGGAG. Drawing the rest from reference TRBV2 and TRBJ2-2, the complete variable domain is EPEVTQTPSHQVTQMGQEVILRCVPISNHLYFYWYRQILGQKVEFLVSFYNNEISEKSEIFDDQFSVERPDGSNFTLKIRSTKLEDSAMYFCASSYPAGDTGELFFGEGSRLTVL.

Concerning this clone itself: The sequenced fragment ends 3 residues before the CDR3 boundary, so the rest is inferred from the germline J gene. V usage is TRBV20-1 and J usage is TRBJ1-1; perhaps TRBD1 as D (5 bases). The CDR3 sequence is 14 residues long. The ends were cut back, 1 base at V and 5 bases at J, with 14 bases in the middle. CDR1 DFQATT and CDR2 SNEGSKA come from the germline V gene (reference sequence). The CDR3: CSARGWAGETEAFF. The covered CDR3 bases are TGCAGTGCTAGAGGTTGGGCGGGGGAAACTGAA.

As for this clone: The DNA ends 3 residues before the CDR3 does, and the rest of the CDR3 is filled in from the germline J gene. This rearrangement joins TRBV18 to TRBJ2-1; possible D gene TRBD1, 6 bases. This CDR3 is built from 16 residues. Trimming shortened V by 2 bases and J by 6 bases, and 17 bases separated the two germline ends. Germline assignment: CDR1 KGHSH and CDR2 LQKENI. This chain's CDR3 is CASSPDIGTRFNEQFF. The covered CDR3 bases are TGTGCCAGCTCACCAGATATTGGGACACGGTTCAATGAG.

Notes on this clone: The DNA ends 3 residues before the CDR3 does, and the rest of the CDR3 is filled in from the germline J gene. J is TRBJ1-1 and V is TRBV20-1, with D unclear. V lost 4 bases and J 0 bases, leaving 15 bases between the germline ends. The CDR3 length is 15 residues. The germline gives CDR1 DFQATT, CDR2 SNEGSKA (reference sequence). CDR3 residues: CSATDFRYMNTEAFF. Incomplete CDR3 DNA: TGCAGTGCTACCGATTTCAGGTACATGAACACTGAA.

Note on this clone: The read gets to within 3 residues of the CDR3 end, and the germline J gene fills in the rest. This chain links TRBV2 with TRBJ2-1, with 14 bases lining up with TRBD2. This CDR3 is 16 amino acids long. Trimming removed 6 bases from V and 8 bases from J; junction bases left unmatched: 9. Germline-derived CDR1 and CDR2 are SNHLY and FYNNEI. CDR3 region: CASRRLAGGPKDEQFF. The CDR3 bases that were read are TGTGCCAGCAGACGACTAGCGGGAGGGCCCAAGGATGAG.

On this clone: The read ends 3 residues early relative to the CDR3; the germline J gene fills the gap. The chain employs TRBV20-1 and TRBJ2-4, with TRBD1 as a possible D gene (6 bases). Germline lookup yields CDR1 DFQATT and CDR2 SNEGSKA (reference sequence). This CDR3 region has 15 residues. The V and J ends lost 5 bases and 3 bases respectively, with 17 bases between them. The DNA read from the CDR3 is TGCAGTGCTGGTGACAGAGGCAGGGGCAAAAACATT. Translation: CSAGDRGRGKNI. The CDR3 reads in full as CSAGDRGRGKNIQYF.

As regards this clone: The read comes to an end 3 residues before the CDR3 does, leaving the germline J gene to fill in the end. V gene TRBV5-1 combines with J gene TRBJ2-7; 8 nucleotides line up with TRBD1. The CDR3 has 14 residues. CDR1 is SGHRS and CDR2 is YFSETQ in the germline V gene. V lost 0 bases to trimming and J lost 3 bases; unmatched junction nucleotides: 2. The CDR3 loop is CASSLGQGNYEQYF. The sequenced CDR3 bases are TGCGCCAGCAGCTTGGGACAGGGGAACTACGAG.

As regards this clone: The CDR3 end lies 3 residues beyond the end of the read and is filled in from the germline J gene. The genes are TRBV19 and TRBJ1-5; D not resolved. Trimming left V 1 base short and J 9 bases short, with 16 bases between. Germline V lookup: CDR1 LNHDA, CDR2 SQIVND (reference sequence). The CDR3 sequence is 15 residues long. CDR3 protein: CASSIVERGSGPQHF. The covered CDR3 bases are TGTGCCAGTAGTATAGTGGAGAGAGGGTCCGGGCCC.

As concerns this clone: The CDR3 end lies 3 residues beyond the end of the read and is filled in from the germline J gene. The chain combines TRBV5-1 with TRBJ1-1; 10 bases are shared with TRBD1. Germline V CDR1 and CDR2: SGHRS, YFSETQ. The CDR3 runs 13 residues. Trimming at V came to 3 bases and at J to 4 bases, leaving 0 bases not matched to a gene. The covered CDR3 bases are TGCGCCAGCAGCTGGACAGGGGGCACTGAA. Its protein product is CASSWTGGTE. The entire CDR3 reads CASSWTGGTEAFF.

As for this clone: The DNA ends 3 residues before the CDR3 does, and the rest of the CDR3 is filled in from the germline J gene. The chain is built from TRBV6-2 or TRBV6-3 and TRBJ2-5, with 7 bases lining up with TRBD2. CDR1 and CDR2 (germline): MNHEY, SVGEGT. The CDR3 consists of 16 residues. V dropped 5 bases and J dropped 5; count of bases not matched to a gene: 14. The CDR3 bases that were read are TGTGCCAGCAGTACACCACCGGGACTACTAGATGAGACC. Translated: CASSTPPGLLDET. The entire CDR3 protein is CASSTPPGLLDETQYF.

This CDR3 is CASSPRQGTEAFF. Incomplete CDR3 DNA: TGTGCCAGCTCACCACGACAGGGCACTGAA. The chain recombines TRBV18 with TRBJ1-1, with 7 positions matching TRBD1. The CDR3 is cut off 3 residues early in the read; its end comes from the germline J gene. Germline lookup yields CDR1 KGHSH and CDR2 LQKENI. V dropped 1 base and J dropped 4; count of bases not matched to a gene: 0. This CDR3 has 13 amino acids.

Concerning this clone itself: The missing CDR3 end, 3 residues past where the read stops, is filled in from the germline J gene. The chain uses TRBV18 and TRBJ1-1; 7 bases are shared with TRBD1. The V gene end was trimmed by 8 bases and the J gene end by 2 bases; junction bases not matched to a gene: 11. In germline, CDR1 is KGHSH, CDR2 LQKENI. The CDR3 spans 15 residues. CDR3 amino acids: CASHRQGGFNTEAFF. CDR3 DNA, as far as it was read: TGTGCCAGCCACCGACAGGGCGGATTCAACACTGAA.

Details on this clone: From the germline J gene comes the end of the CDR3, since the read stops 3 residues before it. The V and J genes are TRBV6-7 and TRBJ1-5; no firm D call. TRBV6-7 is filed as an ORF, its function uncertain. V was clipped by 6 bases and J by 2 bases, with 17 bases between them. The CDR3 has 16 amino acids. This CDR3 is CASRSLLTGGNQPQHF. The DNA read from the CDR3 is TGTGCCAGCAGGTCCCTTCTAACCGGGGGCAATCAGCCC.

Worth noting for this clone: The read comes to an end 3 residues before the CDR3 does, leaving the germline J gene to fill in the end. The chain carries TRBV7-9 and TRBJ2-1, with unresolved D. CDR3 size: 13 residues. Trimming took 0 bases from V and 7 from J, leaving 7 bases between them. Per the germline V gene, CDR1 is SEHNR and CDR2 is FQNEAQ (reference sequence). The CDR3 sequence: CASSLAGRNEQFF. The sequenced part of the CDR3 DNA is TGTGCCAGCAGCTTAGCCGGTCGGAATGAG.